These 13 T cell receptor beta chains were sequenced from one sample in a study of shared clonotypes between healthy human individuals. The assay was immunoSEQ multiplex PCR, and TCRdb's table has in-frame clones only and misses some. The sample yields roughly 110,000 clones, around 65% seen once. The sample was memory CD8+ T cells sorted from blood. Described subset: CD45RO+ cells pooled with CCR7-negative TemRA cells. All receptors come from a woman aged 25 to 39 in good health.

This clone has more than one count but fewer than ten. This chain connects TRBV28 to TRBJ1-2; D ambiguous. Trimming removed 5 bases at V and 4 bases at J, with 14 bases between. Germline V gene data show CDR1 as MDHEN and CDR2 as SYDVKM. The CDR3 runs 14 residues. CDR3 sequence reads: CASSPRARIYGYTF. The CDR3 DNA sequence: TGTGCCAGCAGTCCCCGGGCCCGCATCTATGGCTACACCTTC.

This rearrangement joins TRBV19 to TRBJ1-2; perhaps TRBD1 as D (6 bases). CDR3 length: 15 amino acids. Germline lookup yields CDR1 LNHDA and CDR2 SQIVND (reference sequence). V was trimmed by 6 bases and J by 4 bases, leaving 18 bases between them. CDR3 sequence: CASSPSAGGFYGYTF. CDR3 sequence (DNA): TGTGCCAGTAGCCCCAGCGCTGGGGGCTTCTATGGCTACACCTTC.

This clone was counted many times. V usage is TRBV9 and J usage is TRBJ2-3, with 7 nucleotides matching TRBD2. CDR1 SGDLS and CDR2 YYNGEE come from the germline V gene. With V trimmed by 4 bases and J by 6 bases, 8 bases remained unmatched. The CDR3 runs 14 residues. The CDR3 region is CASSSSGKLDTQYF. CDR3 in DNA: TGTGCCAGCAGCTCAAGCGGGAAGCTTGATACGCAGTATTTT.

This clone was seen repeatedly, ten times or more. CDR3 in amino acids: CASSDSDEGEQYF. Here the CDR3 DNA reads TGTGCCAGCAGTGACTCGGATGAAGGCGAGCAGTACTTC. The rearrangement uses TRBV6-4 and TRBJ2-7; D unclear. This CDR3 is 13 amino acids long. Trimming pared 0 bases from V and 6 bases from J, leaving 9 bases between. Germline V gene lookup returns CDR1 MRHNA and CDR2 SNTAGT.

This chain's CDR3 is CAWSVLQGTAEAFF. CDR3 coding DNA: TGTGCCTGGAGTGTACTCCAGGGGACCGCTGAAGCTTTCTTT. The chain recombines TRBV30 with TRBJ1-1, with TRBD1 as a possible D gene (6 bases). The germline V gene has CDR1 GTSNPN and CDR2 SVGIG (reference sequence). Trimming cost V 0 bases and J 6 bases, with 14 bases left between them. The CDR3 totals 14 residues.

V is TRBV7-2 and J is TRBJ1-1; D gene uncertain. Germline values: CDR1 SGHTA, CDR2 FQGNSA. CDR3 length: 13 amino acids. Trimming removed 5 bases from V and 1 base from J, with 8 bases in between. Written as DNA, the CDR3 is TGTGCCAGCAGCCCACTCAGGAACACTGAAGCTTTCTTT. Encoded protein: CASSPLRNTEAFF.

The chain links TRBV6-6 to TRBJ2-3; D not certain. V lost 1 base, J lost 5 bases, and 16 bases lay in between. The CDR3 contains 16 residues. Looked up from germline, CDR1 is MNHNY and CDR2 is SVGAGI (reference sequence). The CDR3 reads CASSYFSKGHEDTQYF. CDR3 coding DNA: TGTGCCAGCAGTTACTTTTCGAAAGGGCATGAAGATACGCAGTATTTT.

This clone was found a few times. The gene calls are TRBV28 and TRBJ2-7; 8 positions match TRBD1. CDR3 size: 12 residues. Unmatched junction bases numbered 9, after V lost 10 bases and J lost 7 bases. The V gene's germline CDR1 is MDHEN and CDR2 SYDVKM. The CDR3 DNA follows: TGTGCCACGGACAGGGAGGCACGGGAGCAGTACTTC. Residues: CATDREAREQYF.

The CDR3 region has the DNA TGCGCCAGCAGCGACCCTACCGGGACAGGAAACATTCAGTACTTC. It specifies CASSDPTGTGNIQYF. This chain uses TRBV5-1 with TRBJ2-4; 8 bases are shared with TRBD1. The V gene's germline CDR1 is SGHRS and CDR2 YFSETQ. This CDR3 region has 15 residues. The V segment lost 4 bases and the J segment 6 bases; nucleotides outside the gene matches: 9.

This chain uses TRBV29-1 with TRBJ2-1, with TRBD2 matching 8 bases. CDR1 and CDR2 (germline): SQVTM, ANQGSEA. The CDR3 runs to 16 residues. V shed 3 bases and J 2 bases; nucleotides not matched to a gene: 9. This CDR3 is CSVDGLSGATYNEQFF. CDR3 bases: TGCAGCGTTGATGGACTTAGCGGGGCGACCTACAATGAGCAGTTCTTC.

This clone was detected only once. The rearrangement links TRBV6-1 to TRBJ2-7; no clear D. The V gene's germline CDR1 is MNHNS and CDR2 SASEGT. The CDR3 is made up of 13 amino acids. Trimming removed 3 bases from V and 3 bases from J, with 9 bases in between. This chain's CDR3 is CASSDWDHYEQYF. CDR3 bases: TGTGCCAGCAGTGACTGGGATCACTACGAGCAGTACTTC.

A few counts support this clone. The rearrangement links TRBV7-9 to TRBJ2-7; the D gene is possibly TRBD1 (6 bases). In germline, CDR1 is SEHNR, CDR2 FQNEAQ (reference sequence). Deletions cut 3 bases from V and 3 bases from J, with 15 bases between. The CDR3 totals 15 residues. The CDR3 sequence is CASSFFRDTDYEQYF. The CDR3 coding sequence is TGTGCCAGCAGCTTTTTCCGGGACACTGACTACGAGCAGTACTTC.

This clone was counted only a few times. The chain uses TRBV7-8 and TRBJ1-2, with D perhaps TRBD1 (5 bases). Germline values: CDR1 SGHVS, CDR2 FQNEAQ. V was clipped by 1 base and J by 4 bases, with 13 bases between them. CDR3 size: 15 residues. CDR3 DNA: TGTGCCAGCAGCTTAGATCCGGGGACCCCCTATGGCTACACCTTC. Protein product: CASSLDPGTPYGYTF.